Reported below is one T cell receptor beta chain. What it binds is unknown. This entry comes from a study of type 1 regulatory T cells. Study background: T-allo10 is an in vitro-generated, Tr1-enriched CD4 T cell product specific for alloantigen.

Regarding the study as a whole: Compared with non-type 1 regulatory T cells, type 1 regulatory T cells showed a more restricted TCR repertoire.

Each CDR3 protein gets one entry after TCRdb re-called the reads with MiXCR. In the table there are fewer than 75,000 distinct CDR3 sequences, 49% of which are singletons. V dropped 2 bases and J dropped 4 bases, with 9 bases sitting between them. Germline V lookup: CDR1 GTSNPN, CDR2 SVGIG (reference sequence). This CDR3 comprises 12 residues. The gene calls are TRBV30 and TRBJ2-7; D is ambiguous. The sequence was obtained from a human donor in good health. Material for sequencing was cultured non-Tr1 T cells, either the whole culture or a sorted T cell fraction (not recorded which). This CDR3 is CAWSKGRYEQYF. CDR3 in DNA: TGTGCCTGGAGTAAGGGAAGGTACGAGCAGTACTTC.